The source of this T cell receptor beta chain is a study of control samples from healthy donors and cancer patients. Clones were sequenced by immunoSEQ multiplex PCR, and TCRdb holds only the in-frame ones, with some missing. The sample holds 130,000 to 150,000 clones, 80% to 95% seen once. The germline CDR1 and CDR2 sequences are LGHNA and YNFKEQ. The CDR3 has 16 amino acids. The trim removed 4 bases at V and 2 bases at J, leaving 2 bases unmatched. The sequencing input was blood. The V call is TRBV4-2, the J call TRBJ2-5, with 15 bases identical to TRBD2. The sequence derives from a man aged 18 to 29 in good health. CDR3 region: CASSPGTSGGQETQYF. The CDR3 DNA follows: TGTGCCAGCAGCCCAGGGACTAGCGGGGGGCAAGAGACCCAGTACTTC.